This T cell receptor (beta chain) was sequenced during a study of blood T cell repertoires in COVID-19. Across the whole study: Sites across the United States, Italy and Spain contributed samples from acute and convalescent COVID-19.

As processed by the authors: Counts of nucleated cells, estimated from reference gene primer amplification, were obtained. Libraries were prepared by immunoSEQ multiplex PCR; TCRdb keeps only in-frame clonotypes and omits some of them. The DNA gave D and trimming, while V, J and clone size come from that table. The sample yields approximately 150,000 clones, roughly 87% seen once. CDR1 is MNHEY, CDR2 SVGAGI, per germline. V gave up 5 bases and J gave up 1 base; unmatched junction bases: 4. The CDR3 is 14 amino acids. V and J are TRBV6-5 and TRBJ1-1, with TRBD1 matching 7 bases. The receptor was isolated from a human donor in a cohort sampled during active COVID-19. Sequencing input: peripheral blood. CDR3 in DNA: TGTGCCAGCAGTCTGTCAGGGGGGAACACTGAAGCTTTCTTT. Protein sequence: CASSLSGGNTEAFF.